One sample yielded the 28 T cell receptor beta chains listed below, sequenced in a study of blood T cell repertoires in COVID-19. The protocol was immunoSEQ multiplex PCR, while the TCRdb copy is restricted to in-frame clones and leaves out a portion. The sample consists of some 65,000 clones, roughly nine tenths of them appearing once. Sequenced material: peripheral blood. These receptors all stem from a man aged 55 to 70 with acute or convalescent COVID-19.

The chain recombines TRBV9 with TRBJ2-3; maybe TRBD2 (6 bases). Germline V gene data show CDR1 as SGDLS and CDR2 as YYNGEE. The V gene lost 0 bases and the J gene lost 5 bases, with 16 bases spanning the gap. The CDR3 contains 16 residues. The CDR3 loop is CASSVGSSELLDTQYF. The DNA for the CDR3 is TGTGCCAGCAGCGTAGGGTCTAGCGAGTTGCTAGATACGCAGTATTTT.

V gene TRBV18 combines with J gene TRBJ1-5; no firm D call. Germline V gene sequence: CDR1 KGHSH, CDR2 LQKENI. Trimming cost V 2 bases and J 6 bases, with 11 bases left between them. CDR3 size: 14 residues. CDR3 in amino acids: CASSPSSSSQPQHF. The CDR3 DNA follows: TGTGCCAGCTCACCAAGTAGTTCTAGTCAGCCCCAGCATTTT.

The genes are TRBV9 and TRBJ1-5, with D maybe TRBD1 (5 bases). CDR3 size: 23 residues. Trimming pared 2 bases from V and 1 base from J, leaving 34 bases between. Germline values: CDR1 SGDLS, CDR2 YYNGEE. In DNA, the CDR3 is TGTGCCAGCAGCGTTGTCGGCACCCATCCGGCCAGGGAAGAACTAAGGAGCAATCAGCCCCAGCATTTT. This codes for CASSVVGTHPAREELRSNQPQHF. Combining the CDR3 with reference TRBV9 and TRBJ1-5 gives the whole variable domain DSGVTQTPKHLITATGQRVTLRCSPRSGDLSVYWYQQSLDQGLQFLIQYYNGEERAKGNILERFSAQQFPDLHSELNLSSLELGDSALYFCASSVVGTHPAREELRSNQPQHFGDGTRLSIL.

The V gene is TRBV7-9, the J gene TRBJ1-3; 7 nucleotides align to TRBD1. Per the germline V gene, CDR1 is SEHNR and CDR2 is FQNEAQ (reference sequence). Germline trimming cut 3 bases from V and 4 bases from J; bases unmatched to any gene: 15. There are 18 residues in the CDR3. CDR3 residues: CASSFRGVGHQSGNTIYF. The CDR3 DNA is TGTGCCAGCAGCTTCAGGGGGGTCGGCCATCAATCGGGAAACACCATATATTTT.

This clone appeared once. CDR3 coding DNA: TGTGCCAGCAGTGATTCCGGGACTGTCTACAATGAGCAGTTCTTC. Amino acid sequence: CASSDSGTVYNEQFF. The chain has TRBV6-1 and TRBJ2-1; D may be TRBD2 (6 bases). The germline V gene has CDR1 MNHNS and CDR2 SASEGT. The CDR3 is made up of 15 amino acids. With 3 bases removed from V and 3 bases from J, the gap between germline ends came to 12 bases.

In nucleotides, the CDR3 is TGTGCCAGCTCACCACCAGGGGGCTCTAACTATGGCTACACCTTC. The encoded protein is CASSPPGGSNYGYTF. The chain recombines TRBV18 with TRBJ1-2; the match to TRBD1 covers 7 bases. Germline-derived CDR1 and CDR2 are KGHSH and LQKENI. This CDR3 has 15 residues. After removal of 0 bases from V and 0 bases from J, the junction contained 1 base not matched to a gene.

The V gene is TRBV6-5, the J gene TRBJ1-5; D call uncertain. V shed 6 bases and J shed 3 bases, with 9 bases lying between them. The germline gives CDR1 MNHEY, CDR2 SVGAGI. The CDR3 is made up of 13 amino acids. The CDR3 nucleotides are TGTGCCAGCAGCCCAGGATACAATCAGCCCCAGCATTTT. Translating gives CASSPGYNQPQHF.

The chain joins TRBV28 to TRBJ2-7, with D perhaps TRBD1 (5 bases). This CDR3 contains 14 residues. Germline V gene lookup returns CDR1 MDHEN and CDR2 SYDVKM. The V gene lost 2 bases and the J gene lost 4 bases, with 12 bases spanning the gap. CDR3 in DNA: TGTGCCAGCAGTTTACCGTTAGGGGCGTACGAGCAGTACTTC. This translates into CASSLPLGAYEQYF.

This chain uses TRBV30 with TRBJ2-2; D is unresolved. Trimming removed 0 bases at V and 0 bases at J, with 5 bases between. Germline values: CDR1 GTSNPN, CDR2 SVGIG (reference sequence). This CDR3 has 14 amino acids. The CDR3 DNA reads TGTGCCTGGAGTGTCGGGTCGAACACCGGGGAGCTGTTTTTT. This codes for CAWSVGSNTGELFF.

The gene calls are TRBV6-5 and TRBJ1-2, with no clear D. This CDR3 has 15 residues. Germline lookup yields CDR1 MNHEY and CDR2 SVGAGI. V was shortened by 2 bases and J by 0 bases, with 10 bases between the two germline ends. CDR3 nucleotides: TGTGCCAGCAGTTACCTTCGGGGAACTAACTATGGCTACACCTTC. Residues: CASSYLRGTNYGYTF.

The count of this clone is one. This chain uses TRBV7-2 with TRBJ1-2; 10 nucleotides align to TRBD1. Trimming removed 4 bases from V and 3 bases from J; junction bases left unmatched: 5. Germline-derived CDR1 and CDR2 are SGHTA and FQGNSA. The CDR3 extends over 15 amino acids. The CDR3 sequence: CASSSGTGDYYGYTF. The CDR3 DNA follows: TGTGCCAGCAGCTCCGGGACAGGGGACTACTATGGCTACACCTTC.

DNA of the CDR3: TGTGCCAGCGGTGGGGAGGGCCCCCAAGAACAGACCCAGTACTTC. It specifies CASGGEGPQEQTQYF. V gene TRBV25-1 combines with J gene TRBJ2-5, with 7 bases matching TRBD2. CDR1 MGHDK and CDR2 SYGVNS come from the germline V gene. Trimming removed 8 bases from V and 6 bases from J; junction bases left unmatched: 15. This CDR3 is built from 15 residues.

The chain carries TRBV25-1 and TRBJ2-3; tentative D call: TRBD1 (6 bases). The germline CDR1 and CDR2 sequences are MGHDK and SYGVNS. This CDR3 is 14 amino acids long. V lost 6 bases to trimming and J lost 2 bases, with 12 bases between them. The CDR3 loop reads CASRPTGITDTQYF. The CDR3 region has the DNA TGTGCCAGCAGACCCACAGGGATCACAGATACGCAGTATTTT.

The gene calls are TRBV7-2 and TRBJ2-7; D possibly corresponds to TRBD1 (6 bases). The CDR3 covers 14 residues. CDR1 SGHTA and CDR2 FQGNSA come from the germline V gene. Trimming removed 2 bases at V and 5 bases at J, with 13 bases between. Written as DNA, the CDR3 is TGTGCCAGCAGCTTAATCAGGGGTGGCCACGAGCAGTACTTC. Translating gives CASSLIRGGHEQYF.

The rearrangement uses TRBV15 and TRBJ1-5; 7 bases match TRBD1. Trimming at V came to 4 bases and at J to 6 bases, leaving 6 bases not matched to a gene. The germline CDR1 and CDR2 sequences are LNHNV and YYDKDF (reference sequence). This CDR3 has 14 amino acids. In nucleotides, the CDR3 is TGTGCCACCAGCAATAACCACAGGGGTCAGCCCCAGCATTTT. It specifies CATSNNHRGQPQHF.

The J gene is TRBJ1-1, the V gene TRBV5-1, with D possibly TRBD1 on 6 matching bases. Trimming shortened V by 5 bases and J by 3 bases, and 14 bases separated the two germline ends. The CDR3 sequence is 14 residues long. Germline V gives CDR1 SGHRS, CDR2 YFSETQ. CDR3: CASRHRDADTEAFF. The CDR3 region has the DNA TGCGCCAGCAGACACAGGGATGCCGACACTGAAGCTTTCTTT.

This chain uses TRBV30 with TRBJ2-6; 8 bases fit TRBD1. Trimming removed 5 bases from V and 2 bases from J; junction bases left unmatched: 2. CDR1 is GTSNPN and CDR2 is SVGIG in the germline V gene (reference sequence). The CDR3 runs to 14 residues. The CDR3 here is CAWETGAGANVLTF. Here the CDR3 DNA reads TGTGCCTGGGAGACAGGGGCTGGGGCCAACGTCCTGACTTTC.

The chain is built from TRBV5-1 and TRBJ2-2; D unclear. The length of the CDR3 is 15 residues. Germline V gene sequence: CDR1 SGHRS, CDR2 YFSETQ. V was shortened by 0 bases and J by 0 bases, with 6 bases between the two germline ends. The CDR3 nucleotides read TGCGCCAGCAGCTTGGCTACTCCGAACACCGGGGAGCTGTTTTTT. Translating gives CASSLATPNTGELFF.

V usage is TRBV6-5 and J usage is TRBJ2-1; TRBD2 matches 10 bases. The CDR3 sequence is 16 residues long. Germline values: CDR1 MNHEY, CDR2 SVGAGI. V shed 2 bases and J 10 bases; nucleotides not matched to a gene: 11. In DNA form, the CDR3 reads TGTGCCAGCAGTTACCGGGCCAGCGGGGGGGCCGGGGAGCAGTTCTTC. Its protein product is CASSYRASGGAGEQFF.

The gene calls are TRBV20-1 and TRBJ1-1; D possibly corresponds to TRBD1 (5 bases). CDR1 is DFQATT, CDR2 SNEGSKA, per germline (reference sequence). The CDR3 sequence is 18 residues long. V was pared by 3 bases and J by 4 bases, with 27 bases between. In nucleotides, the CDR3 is TGCAGTGCTAGTCCCGCGATAAGGACAACCGCGGACGCCACTGAAGCTTTCTTT. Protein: CSASPAIRTTADATEAFF.

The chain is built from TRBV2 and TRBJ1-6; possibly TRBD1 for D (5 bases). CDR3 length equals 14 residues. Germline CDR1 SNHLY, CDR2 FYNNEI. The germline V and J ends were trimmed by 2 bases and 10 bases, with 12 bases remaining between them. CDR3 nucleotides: TGTGCCAGCAGTGAATCCAGGGTAAACTCACCCCTCCACTTT. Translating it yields CASSESRVNSPLHF.

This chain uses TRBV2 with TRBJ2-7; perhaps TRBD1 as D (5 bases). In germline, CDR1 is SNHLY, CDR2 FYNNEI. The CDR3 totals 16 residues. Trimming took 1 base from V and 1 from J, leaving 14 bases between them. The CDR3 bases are TGTGCCAGCAGTGAAGGGCAGGGTCTAAAATCCTACGAGCAGTACTTC. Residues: CASSEGQGLKSYEQYF. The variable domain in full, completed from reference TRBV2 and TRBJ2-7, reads EPEVTQTPSHQVTQMGQEVILRCVPISNHLYFYWYRQILGQKVEFLVSFYNNEISEKSEIFDDQFSVERPDGSNFTLKIRSTKLEDSAMYFCASSEGQGLKSYEQYFGPGTRLTVT.

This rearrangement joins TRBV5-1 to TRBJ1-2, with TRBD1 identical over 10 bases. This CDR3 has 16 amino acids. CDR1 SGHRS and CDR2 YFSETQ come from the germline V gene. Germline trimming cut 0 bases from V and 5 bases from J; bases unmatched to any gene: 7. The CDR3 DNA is TGCGCCAGCAGCTTGGAGGGACAGGGGTTTCAGTATGGCTACACCTTC. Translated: CASSLEGQGFQYGYTF. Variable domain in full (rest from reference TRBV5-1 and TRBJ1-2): KAGVTQTPRYLIKTRGQQVTLSCSPISGHRSVSWYQQTPGQGLQFLFEYFSETQRNKGNFPGRFSGRQFSNSRSEMNVSTLELGDSALYLCASSLEGQGFQYGYTFGSGTRLTVV.

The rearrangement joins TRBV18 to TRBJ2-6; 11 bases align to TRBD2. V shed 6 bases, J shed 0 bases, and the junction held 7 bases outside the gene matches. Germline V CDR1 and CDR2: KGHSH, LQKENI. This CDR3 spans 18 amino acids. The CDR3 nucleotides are TGTGCCAGCTCGGGACTAGCGGCTACCTACTCTGGGGCCAACGTCCTGACTTTC. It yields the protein CASSGLAATYSGANVLTF.

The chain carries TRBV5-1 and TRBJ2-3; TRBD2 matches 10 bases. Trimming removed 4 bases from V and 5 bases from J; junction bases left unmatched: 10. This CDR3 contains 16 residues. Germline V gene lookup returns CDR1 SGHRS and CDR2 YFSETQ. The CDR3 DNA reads TGCGCCAGCAGCGTGACTAGCGGGCGATCTCAAGATACGCAGTATTTT. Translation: CASSVTSGRSQDTQYF.

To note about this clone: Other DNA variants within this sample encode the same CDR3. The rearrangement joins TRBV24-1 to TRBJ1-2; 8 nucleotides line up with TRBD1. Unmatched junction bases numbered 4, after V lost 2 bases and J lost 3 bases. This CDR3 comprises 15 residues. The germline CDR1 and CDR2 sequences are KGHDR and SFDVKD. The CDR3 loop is CATSDSGTGHYGYTF. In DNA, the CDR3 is TGTGCCACCAGTGATTCCGGGACAGGACACTATGGCTACACCTTC.

CDR3 residues: CASSYDRSPAFF. The DNA of the CDR3 is TGTGCCAGCAGTTACGACAGGTCCCCCGCTTTCTTT. The chain joins TRBV6-2 or TRBV6-3 to TRBJ1-1, with D tentatively TRBD1 (6 bases). V was trimmed by 2 bases and J by 11 bases, leaving 12 bases between them. CDR1 and CDR2 (germline): MNHEY, SVGEGT. The CDR3 contains 12 residues.

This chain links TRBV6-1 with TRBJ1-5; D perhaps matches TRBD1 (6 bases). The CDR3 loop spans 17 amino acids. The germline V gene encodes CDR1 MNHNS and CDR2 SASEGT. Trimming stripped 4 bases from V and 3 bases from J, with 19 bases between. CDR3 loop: CASSALGQRGANQPQHF. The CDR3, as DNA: TGTGCCAGCAGTGCTCTTGGACAGAGAGGCGCCAATCAGCCCCAGCATTTT.